This T cell receptor (beta chain) stems from a study of shared clonotypes between healthy human individuals. Everyone who donated was a Caucasian adult who lived in Nashville, Tennessee. Germline loops: CDR1 MNHEY, CDR2 SMNVEV (reference sequence). CDR3 length equals 14 residues. The assay was immunoSEQ multiplex PCR, and TCRdb's table has in-frame clones only and misses some. The sample has approximately 710,000 clones; about 90% are singletons. This receptor was identified in a man in his late teens or twenties in good health. Some clones in this sample may be carry-over from other donors' samples. Sequenced: memory CD8+ T cells from PBMCs. The subset is: CD45RO+ cells pooled with CCR7-negative TemRA cells. This sequence joins TRBV27 and TRBJ2-5; TRBD1 matches at 9 bases. The DNA end is more similar to TRBJ2-7, so the J call may be wrong. This CDR3 is CASSWTGDGYEQYF. The DNA of the CDR3 is TGTGCCAGCAGTTGGACAGGGGATGGGTACGAGCAGTACTTC.